The 13 T cell receptor beta chains presented below share a single source sample, sequenced in a study of neurological immune-mediated disorders. TCRdb re-derived calls from the 5' RACE reads in MiXCR, one entry per CDR3 protein. The sample gives 120,000 or so distinct CDR3 sequences, more than 2.5% of which show up once; roughly 1.3% is in the top ten. The sequencing sample was made of PBMCs. These receptors were obtained from a woman in her 30s with multiple sclerosis.

The rearrangement joins TRBV6-2 or TRBV6-3 to TRBJ2-1; 10 nucleotides agree with TRBD2. J was trimmed by 2 bases and V by 6 bases; bases with no gene match: 13. This CDR3 has 18 amino acids. In germline, CDR1 is MNHEY, CDR2 SVGEGT. The CDR3 protein is CASRGLARDLWPYNEQFF. In DNA form, the CDR3 reads TGTGCCAGCAGGGGACTAGCGAGAGACTTATGGCCCTACAATGAGCAGTTCTTC.

This clonotype showed up just a few times. The V and J genes are TRBV29-1 and TRBJ2-3; 8 positions match TRBD1. This CDR3 comprises 13 residues. Trimming cost V 5 bases and J 4 bases; bases outside gene matches: 5. In germline, CDR1 is SQVTM, CDR2 ANQGSEA. The CDR3 DNA is TGCAGCGTTACCGGGACAGGTGCAGATACGCAGTATTTT. Its translation is CSVTGTGADTQYF.

This clonotype has at least ten counts. The genes are TRBV20-1 and TRBJ1-3; D is uncertain. V lost 2 bases to trimming and J lost 3 bases, with 8 bases between them. The CDR3 is 13 residues long. Germline values: CDR1 DFQATT, CDR2 SNEGSKA (reference sequence). CDR3: CSARKRGGNTIYF. The CDR3 DNA reads as TGCAGTGCTAGAAAACGTGGTGGAAACACCATATATTTT.

This clonotype was seen many times. The genes are TRBV5-1 and TRBJ2-1; D unclear. V was shortened by 0 bases and J by 4 bases, with 8 bases between the two germline ends. There are 14 residues in the CDR3. Germline V CDR1 and CDR2: SGHRS, YFSETQ. CDR3 protein: CASSLEADYNEQFF. CDR3 in DNA: TGCGCCAGCAGCTTGGAGGCGGATTACAATGAGCAGTTCTTC. The full variable domain, its missing parts supplied by reference TRBV5-1 and TRBJ2-1, is KAGVTQTPRYLIKTRGQQVTLSCSPISGHRSVSWYQQTPGQGLQFLFEYFSETQRNKGNFPGRFSGRQFSNSRSEMNVSTLELGDSALYLCASSLEADYNEQFFGPGTRLTVL.

This clonotype came up many times. The genes are TRBV12-3 or TRBV12-4 and TRBJ1-6; TRBD1 matches 7 bases. The CDR3 is 14 residues long. The V segment lost 6 bases and the J segment 8 bases; nucleotides outside the gene matches: 7. This CDR3 is CASRVDRHDSPLHF. DNA of the CDR3: TGTGCCAGCAGAGTGGACAGGCATGATTCACCCCTCCACTTT.

This clonotype has ten or more counts. V usage is TRBV4-1 and J usage is TRBJ1-2, with a weak D call TRBD1 (5 bases). CDR1 is MGHRA, CDR2 YSYEKL, per germline. V lost 0 bases to trimming and J lost 2 bases, with 10 bases between them. CDR3 length equals 15 residues. The CDR3 protein is CASSQDRDGNYGYTF. The CDR3 DNA follows: TGCGCCAGCAGCCAAGATCGGGACGGCAACTATGGCTACACCTTC.

This clonotype was observed many times. The chain couples TRBV7-9 to TRBJ2-2, with D perhaps TRBD2 (5 bases). Germline CDR1 is SEHNR and CDR2 is FQNEAQ (reference sequence). Trimming took 5 bases from V and 6 from J, leaving 22 bases between them. CDR3 length: 17 residues. This chain's CDR3 is CASSLRSGFGIPGELFF. The CDR3 region has the DNA TGTGCCAGCAGCCTACGGTCGGGGTTTGGGATTCCCGGGGAGCTGTTTTTT.

The V call is TRBV2, the J call TRBJ1-1; D is perhaps TRBD1 (5 bases). This CDR3 contains 14 residues. CDR1 is SNHLY and CDR2 is FYNNEI in the germline V gene. V was cut by 8 bases and J by 0 bases, with 13 bases left in between. The CDR3, as DNA: TGTGCCAGCGAGGGGAACGGGATGAACACTGAAGCTTTCTTT. It translates to CASEGNGMNTEAFF. The full variable domain, completed using reference TRBV2 and TRBJ1-1, is EPEVTQTPSHQVTQMGQEVILRCVPISNHLYFYWYRQILGQKVEFLVSFYNNEISEKSEIFDDQFSVERPDGSNFTLKIRSTKLEDSAMYFCASEGNGMNTEAFFGQGTRLTVV.

This clonotype was picked up many times. The chain couples TRBV7-2 to TRBJ2-7; the match to TRBD2 covers 8 bases. The junction had 4 bases not matched to a gene; V was cut back by 1 base and J by 2 bases. Germline V CDR1 and CDR2: SGHTA, FQGNSA. CDR3 length: 15 residues. The DNA for the CDR3 is TGTGCCAGCAGCTTAGTCGTTAGCGGGACCTACGAGCAGTACTTC. Translation gives CASSLVVSGTYEQYF.

This clonotype was counted only a few times. This chain connects TRBV30 to TRBJ2-7; possible D gene TRBD2, 5 bases. V was trimmed by 0 bases and J by 1 base, leaving 10 bases between them. CDR1 GTSNPN and CDR2 SVGIG come from the germline V gene (reference sequence). The CDR3 contains 14 residues. CDR3 region: CAWSVLRASYEQYF. The CDR3 DNA follows: TGTGCCTGGAGTGTACTGAGGGCGTCCTACGAGCAGTACTTC. Variable domain in full (rest from reference TRBV30 and TRBJ2-7): SQTIHQWPATLVQPVGSPLSLECTVEGTSNPNLYWYRQAAGRGLQLLFYSVGIGQISSEVPQNLSASRPQDRQFILSSKKLLLSDSGFYLCAWSVLRASYEQYFGPGTRLTVT.

The sample holds many counts of this clonotype. The V and J genes are TRBV20-1 and TRBJ1-2; no firm D call. Trimming stripped 3 bases from V and 5 bases from J, with 16 bases between. This CDR3 contains 14 residues. The V gene's germline CDR1 is DFQATT and CDR2 SNEGSKA (reference sequence). As DNA, the CDR3 is TGCAGTGCTAGTGACCGCCGGGATGGATATGGCTACACCTTC. Translated, it gives CSASDRRDGYGYTF.

This clonotype was detected many times. The rearrangement links TRBV7-2 to TRBJ2-1; D is perhaps TRBD2 (6 bases). Germline CDR1 is SGHTA and CDR2 is FQGNSA. V lost 1 base and J 0 bases, leaving 10 bases between the germline ends. The CDR3 has 16 amino acids. DNA for the CDR3: TGTGCCAGCAGCTTAGAGGCCGGGAGCTCCTACAATGAGCAGTTCTTC. This gives the protein CASSLEAGSSYNEQFF.

This clonotype was counted ten times or more. The chain carries TRBV5-1 and TRBJ2-2; D remains unclear. Germline values: CDR1 SGHRS, CDR2 YFSETQ. V lost 0 bases and J lost 5, with 11 bases in between. This CDR3 comprises 15 residues. The CDR3 loop reads CASSLGQDLTGELFF. The CDR3 coding sequence is TGCGCCAGCAGCTTGGGTCAGGATTTAACCGGGGAGCTGTTTTTT.